The clone carrying this T cell receptor beta chain came up once. This sample was included in a study of shared clonotypes between healthy human individuals. Germline lookup yields CDR1 LNHDA and CDR2 SQIVND (reference sequence). The CDR3 has 15 amino acids. V was shortened by 3 bases and J by 7 bases, with 16 bases between the two germline ends. Measured with immunoSEQ multiplex PCR; TCRdb has only the in-frame clones, and not every one. The sample lists 2 million to 2.5 million clones, around 95% occurring once. The TCR originated in a man aged 18-30 years in good health. The sequenced material came from naive CD4+ T cells sorted from blood. Noted subset: CD45RA+ positively selected. The genes are TRBV19 and TRBJ1-5; D is unresolved. CDR3 region: CASSIGRLLGQPQHF. The CDR3 nucleotides are TGTGCCAGTAGTATTGGTCGTCTCTTAGGACAGCCCCAGCATTTT.